The 4 T cell receptor beta chains below come from one sample, sequenced in a study of cytomegalovirus exposure and HLA in healthy donors. The primer mix had 60 Vbeta and 13 Jbeta primers. Sequencing was performed with immunoSEQ multiplex PCR; in TCRdb, only in-frame clones are kept and a portion is missing. The sample yields under 200,000 clones, about 71% seen once. What was sequenced was PBMCs. The receptors stem from a man aged 45-60 years in good health and CMV-seronegative.

This clone has a single count. V is TRBV16 and J is TRBJ2-6; D is undetermined. The CDR3 length is 17 residues. CDR1 is KGHSY, CDR2 FQNENV, per germline. Trimming took off 1 base at V and 0 bases at J, with 10 bases between the two ends. The CDR3 reads CASSQLNSYSGANVLTF. In DNA, the CDR3 is TGTGCCAGCAGCCAATTGAATAGTTACTCTGGGGCCAACGTCCTGACTTTC.

This clone is termed medium-sized. V and J are TRBV6-1 and TRBJ2-1; D is uncertain. Germline CDR1 MNHNS, CDR2 SASEGT. The CDR3 spans 14 residues. V lost 0 bases and J 6 bases, leaving 9 bases between the germline ends. The CDR3 sequence is CASSEALQINEQFF. CDR3 in DNA: TGTGCCAGCAGTGAAGCGCTTCAGATCAATGAGCAGTTCTTC.

The chain recombines TRBV6-1 with TRBJ2-2, with D tentatively TRBD1 (5 bases). Deletions cut 0 bases from V and 5 bases from J, with 10 bases between. Germline lookup yields CDR1 MNHNS and CDR2 SASEGT. This CDR3 contains 15 residues. The CDR3 is CASSEASSGTGELFF. DNA of the CDR3: TGTGCCAGCAGTGAAGCGAGCTCAGGGACCGGGGAGCTGTTTTTT.

The chain links TRBV29-1 to TRBJ1-1; TRBD1 aligns across 10 bases. Unmatched junction bases numbered 3, after V lost 6 bases and J lost 5 bases. CDR1 and CDR2 (germline): SQVTM, ANQGSEA. CDR3 length equals 12 residues. The CDR3 coding sequence is TGCAGCGTGGGACAGGGGAAGACTGAAGCTTTCTTT. It translates to CSVGQGKTEAFF.